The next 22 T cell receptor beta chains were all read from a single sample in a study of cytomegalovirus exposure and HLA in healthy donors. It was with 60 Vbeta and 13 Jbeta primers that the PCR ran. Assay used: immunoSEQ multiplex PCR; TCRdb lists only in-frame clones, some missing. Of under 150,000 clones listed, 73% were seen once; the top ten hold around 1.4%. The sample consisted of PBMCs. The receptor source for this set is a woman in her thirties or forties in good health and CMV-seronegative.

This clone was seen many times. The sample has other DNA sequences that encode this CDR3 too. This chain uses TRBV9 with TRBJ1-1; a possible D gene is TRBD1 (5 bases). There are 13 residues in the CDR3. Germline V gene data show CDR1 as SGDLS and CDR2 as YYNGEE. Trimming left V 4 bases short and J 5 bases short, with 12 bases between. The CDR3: CASSLGGGTEAFF. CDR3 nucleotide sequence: TGTGCCAGCAGCCTAGGCGGGGGAACTGAAGCTTTCTTT.

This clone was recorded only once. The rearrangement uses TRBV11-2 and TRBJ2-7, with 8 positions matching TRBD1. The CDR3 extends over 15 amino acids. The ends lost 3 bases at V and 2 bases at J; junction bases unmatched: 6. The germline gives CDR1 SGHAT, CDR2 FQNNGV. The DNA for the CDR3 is TGTGCCAGCAGCTTTCACGACAGGGGAACCTACGAGCAGTACTTC. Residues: CASSFHDRGTYEQYF.

The DNA of the CDR3 is TGTGCCAGCAGTTACTCATCGGTCACCACTGAAGCTTTCTTT. Translation: CASSYSSVTTEAFF. The V gene is TRBV6-5, the J gene TRBJ1-1; D call uncertain. V lost 0 bases, J lost 4 bases, and 9 bases lay in between. Germline V lookup: CDR1 MNHEY, CDR2 SVGAGI. The CDR3 runs 14 residues.

CDR3 DNA sequence: TGTGCCACCGGGACAGGGGAGTATGGCTACACCTTC. Its protein is CATGTGEYGYTF. The rearrangement uses TRBV15 and TRBJ1-2, with 10 bases that match TRBD1. Germline CDR1 LNHNV, CDR2 YYDKDF (reference sequence). Trimming cost V 8 bases and J 5 bases; bases outside gene matches: 2. There are 12 residues in the CDR3.

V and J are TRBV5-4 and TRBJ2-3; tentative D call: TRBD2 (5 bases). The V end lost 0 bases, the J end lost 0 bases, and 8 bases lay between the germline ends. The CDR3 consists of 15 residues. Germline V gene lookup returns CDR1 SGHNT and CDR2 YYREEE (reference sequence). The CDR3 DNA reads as TGTGCCAGCAGCTTGGCTCCTAGCAGCACAGATACGCAGTATTTT. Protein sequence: CASSLAPSSTDTQYF.

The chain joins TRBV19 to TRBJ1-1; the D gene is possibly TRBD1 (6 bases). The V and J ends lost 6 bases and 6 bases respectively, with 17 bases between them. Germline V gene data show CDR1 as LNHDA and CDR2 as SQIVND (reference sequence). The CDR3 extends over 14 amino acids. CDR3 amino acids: CASRNTGSRAEAFF. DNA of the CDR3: TGTGCCAGTAGGAATACAGGGTCTCGGGCTGAAGCTTTCTTT.

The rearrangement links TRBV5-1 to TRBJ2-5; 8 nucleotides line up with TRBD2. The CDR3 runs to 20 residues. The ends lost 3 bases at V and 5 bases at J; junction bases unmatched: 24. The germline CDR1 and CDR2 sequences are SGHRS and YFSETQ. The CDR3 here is CASSSSKRLSGLVSGETQYF. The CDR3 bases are TGCGCCAGCAGCTCCTCCAAACGACTTTCGGGACTAGTAAGTGGGGAGACCCAGTACTTC.

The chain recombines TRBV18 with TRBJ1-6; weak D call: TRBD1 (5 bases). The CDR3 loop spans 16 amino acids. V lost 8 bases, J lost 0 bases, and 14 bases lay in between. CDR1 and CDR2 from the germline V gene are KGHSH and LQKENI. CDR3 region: CASATGGSSYNSPLHF. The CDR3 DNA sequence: TGTGCCAGCGCGACGGGGGGTAGCTCCTATAATTCACCCCTCCACTTT.

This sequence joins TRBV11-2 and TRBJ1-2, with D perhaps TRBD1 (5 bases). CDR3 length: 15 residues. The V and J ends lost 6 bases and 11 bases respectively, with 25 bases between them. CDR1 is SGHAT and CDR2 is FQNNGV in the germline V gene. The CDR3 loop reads CASSHIQGGDPWYTF. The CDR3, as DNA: TGTGCCAGCAGTCACATCCAGGGTGGCGATCCTTGGTACACCTTC.

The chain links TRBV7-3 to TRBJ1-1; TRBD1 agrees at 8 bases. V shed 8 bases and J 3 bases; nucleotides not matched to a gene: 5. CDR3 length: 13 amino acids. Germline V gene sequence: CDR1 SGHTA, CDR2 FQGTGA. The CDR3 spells CASAGQVYTEAFF. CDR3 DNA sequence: TGTGCCAGCGCGGGACAGGTCTACACTGAAGCTTTCTTT.

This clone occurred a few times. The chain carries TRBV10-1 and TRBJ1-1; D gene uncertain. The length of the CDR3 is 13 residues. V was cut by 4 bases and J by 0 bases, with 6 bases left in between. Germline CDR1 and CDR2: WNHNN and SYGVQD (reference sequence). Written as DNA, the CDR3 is TGCGCCAGCAGTGCCTTAGTGAACACTGAAGCTTTCTTT. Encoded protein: CASSALVNTEAFF.

In nucleotides, the CDR3 is TGCAGCGTTGAAGACAGGGGGCGCCACGAGCAGTACTTC. Protein product: CSVEDRGRHEQYF. J is TRBJ2-5 and V is TRBV29-1; 8 bases fit TRBD1. The J call may be wrong; the DNA end is better matched by TRBJ2-7. CDR1 is SQVTM, CDR2 ANQGSEA, per germline. This CDR3 is built from 13 residues.

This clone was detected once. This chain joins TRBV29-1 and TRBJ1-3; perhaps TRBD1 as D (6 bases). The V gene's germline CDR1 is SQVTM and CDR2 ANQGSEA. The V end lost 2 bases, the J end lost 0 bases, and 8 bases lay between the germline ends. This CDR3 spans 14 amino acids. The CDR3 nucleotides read TGCAGCGTTGAAACAGGGAGCTCTGGAAACACCATATATTTT. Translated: CSVETGSSGNTIYF.

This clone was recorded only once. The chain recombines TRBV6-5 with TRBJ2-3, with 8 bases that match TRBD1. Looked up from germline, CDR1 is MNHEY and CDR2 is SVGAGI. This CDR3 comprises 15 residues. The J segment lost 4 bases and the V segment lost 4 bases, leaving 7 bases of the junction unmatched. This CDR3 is CASSSIDRGPDTQYF. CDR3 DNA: TGTGCCAGCAGTTCGATAGACAGGGGCCCAGATACGCAGTATTTT.

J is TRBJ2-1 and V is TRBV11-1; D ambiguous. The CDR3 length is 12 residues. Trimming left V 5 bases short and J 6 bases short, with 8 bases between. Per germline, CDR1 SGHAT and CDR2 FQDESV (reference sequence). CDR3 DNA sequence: TGTGCCAGCAGCGTATCCGGCAATGAGCAGTTCTTC. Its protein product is CASSVSGNEQFF.

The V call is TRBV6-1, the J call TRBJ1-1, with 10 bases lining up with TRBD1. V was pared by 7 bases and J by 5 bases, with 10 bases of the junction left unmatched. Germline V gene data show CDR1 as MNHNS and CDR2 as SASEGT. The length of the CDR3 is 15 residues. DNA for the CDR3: TGTGCCAGCACTGGAGACAGGGGGCGGGTTACTGAAGCTTTCTTT. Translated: CASTGDRGRVTEAFF.

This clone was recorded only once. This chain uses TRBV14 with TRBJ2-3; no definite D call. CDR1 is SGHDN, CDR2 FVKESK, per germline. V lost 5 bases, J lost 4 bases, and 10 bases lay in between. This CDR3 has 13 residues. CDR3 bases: TGTGCCAGCAGCGCACTATTCGCAGATACGCAGTATTTT. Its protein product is CASSALFADTQYF.

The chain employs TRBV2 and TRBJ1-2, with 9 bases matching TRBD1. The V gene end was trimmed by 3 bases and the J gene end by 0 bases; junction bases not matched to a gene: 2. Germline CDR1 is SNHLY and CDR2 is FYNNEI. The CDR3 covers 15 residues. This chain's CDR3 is CASSEDRGPNYGYTF. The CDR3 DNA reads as TGTGCCAGCAGTGAGGACAGGGGACCTAACTATGGCTACACCTTC.

The CDR3 protein is CASSEASGLYRNSPLHF. The CDR3 DNA follows: TGTGCCAGCAGTGAAGCGTCCGGTCTATATCGGAATTCACCCCTCCACTTT. The V and J genes are TRBV6-1 and TRBJ1-6; D gene ambiguous. CDR1 and CDR2 from the germline V gene are MNHNS and SASEGT. The CDR3 sequence is 17 residues long. Trimming cost V 0 bases and J 7 bases, with 16 bases left between them.

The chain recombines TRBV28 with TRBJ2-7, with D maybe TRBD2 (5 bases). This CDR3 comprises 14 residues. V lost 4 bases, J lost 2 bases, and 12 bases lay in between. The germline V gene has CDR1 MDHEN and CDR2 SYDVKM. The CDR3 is CASSSGFSTYEQYV. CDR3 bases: TGTGCCAGCAGTTCGGGATTTTCAACCTACGAGCAGTACGTC.

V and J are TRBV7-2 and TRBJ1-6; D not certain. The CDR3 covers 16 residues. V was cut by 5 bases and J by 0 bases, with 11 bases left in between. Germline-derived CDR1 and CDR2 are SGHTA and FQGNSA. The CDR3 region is CASSQSTSSYNSPLHF. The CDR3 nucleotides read TGTGCCAGCAGCCAATCAACCAGCTCCTATAATTCACCCCTCCACTTT.

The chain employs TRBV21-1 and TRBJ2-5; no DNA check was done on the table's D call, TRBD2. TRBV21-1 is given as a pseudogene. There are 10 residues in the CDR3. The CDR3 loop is CASIEETQYF. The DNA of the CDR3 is TGTGCCAGCATCGAAGAGACCCAGTACTTC.